This is a list of T cell receptor beta chains from one sample in a study of T cell repertoires in cytomegalovirus infection. No antigen has been assigned to these receptors. TCRdb analysed the reads with MiXCR anew, one entry per CDR3 protein. Of roughly 990,000 distinct CDR3 sequences in the sample, 30% to 40% were seen once. The specimen was cultured CD8+ T cells from PBMCs, collected from culture after CMV antigen stimulation. These receptors all stem from a human donor in good health (CMV status not recorded). Some clones in this sample may be carry-over from other donors' samples. Each CDR3 is given with its conserved first and last residue. A D gene is named only where the DNA matches it firmly. Clone sizes are given selectively: once, few, many, or a class where the clone is expanded.

D gene,clone size,V gene,J gene,CDR3 protein,CDR3 DNA
-,-,TRBV7-8,TRBJ1-2,CASSLVTRYGYTF,TGTGCCAGCAGCTTAGTAACCCGCTATGGCTACACCTTC
-,-,TRBV7-9,TRBJ1-1,CASSFPLSGGMNTEAFF,TGTGCCAGCAGCTTCCCCTTAAGCGGAGGGATGAACACTGAAGCTTTCTTT
TRBD1,few,TRBV20-1,TRBJ1-6,CSARLRDSGSPLHF,TGCAGTGCTAGACTAAGGGACAGTGGTTCACCCCTCCACTTT
TRBD2,few,TRBV6-1,TRBJ2-3,CASSRILAGASDTQYF,TGTGCCAGCAGTCGAATCCTAGCGGGGGCTTCTGATACGCAGTATTTT
-,-,TRBV7-9,TRBJ1-1,CASSLASLEAFF,TGTGCCAGCAGCTTAGCGAGTCTTGAAGCTTTCTTT
TRBD1,few,TRBV7-9,TRBJ1-2,CASSSGERRDRINYGYTF,TGTGCCAGCAGCTCCGGGGAGCGCCGGGACAGGATTAACTATGGCTACACCTTC
-,-,TRBV27,TRBJ2-1,CASSEGTWNEQFF,TGTGCCAGCAGTGAAGGAACGTGGAATGAGCAGTTCTTC
TRBD2,-,TRBV6-6,TRBJ2-1,CASNIAGGGRNEQFF,TGTGCCAGCAATATAGCGGGGGGGGGGAGGAATGAGCAGTTCTTC
TRBD2,few,TRBV7-3,TRBJ2-3,CASSPGLADLDTQYF,TGTGCCAGCAGCCCTGGACTAGCGGACCTAGATACGCAGTATTTT
-,-,TRBV7-6,TRBJ2-5,CASSTRPGVLQETQYF,TGTGCCAGCAGCACACGGCCTGGGGTTTTACAAGAGACCCAGTACTTC
-,many,TRBV7-2,TRBJ1-5,CASSLAPPGNQPQHF,TGTGCCAGCAGCTTAGCGCCTCCGGGTAATCAGCCCCAGCATTTT
-,few,TRBV6-5,TRBJ1-2,CASSYSPTGLLYGYTF,TGTGCCAGCAGTTACTCGCCCACAGGCCTACTCTATGGCTACACCTTC
-,-,TRBV7-9,TRBJ1-3,CASSLGGPSSGNTIYF,TGTGCCAGCAGCTTGGGGGGGCCGAGCTCTGGAAACACCATATATTTT
-,few,TRBV4-3,TRBJ2-5,CASSQEGGVEETQYF,TGCGCCAGCAGCCAAGAAGGCGGGGTAGAAGAGACCCAGTACTTC
-,few,TRBV27,TRBJ2-3,CASSFYPDTQYF,TGTGCCAGCAGTTTTTACCCAGATACGCAGTATTTT
-,-,TRBV7-2,TRBJ1-2,CASSLTFPLYTF,TGTGCCAGCAGCTTAACGTTTCCCCTGTACACCTTC
-,once,TRBV6-1,TRBJ2-2,CASGQVGGTGELFF,TGTGCCAGCGGCCAGGTCGGGGGCACCGGGGAGCTGTTTTTT
TRBD2,few,TRBV29-1,TRBJ2-1,CSVDGGLAGGYIGEQFF,TGCAGCGTTGATGGGGGACTAGCGGGGGGATACATCGGTGAGCAGTTCTTC
-,few,TRBV20-1,TRBJ2-7,CSARAPERLGQSYEQYF,TGCAGTGCCAGAGCTCCAGAGCGACTCGGACAGTCCTACGAGCAGTACTTC
-,-,TRBV15,TRBJ2-1,CATSRGPGSHNEQFF,TGTGCCACCAGCAGAGGTCCGGGTTCCCACAATGAGCAGTTCTTC
-,many,TRBV7-9,TRBJ2-2,CASSPAPSPGELFF,TGTGCCAGCAGCCCCGCCCCTAGCCCCGGGGAGCTGTTTTTT
TRBD1,few,TRBV27,TRBJ1-2,CASAWAGGYGYTF,TGTGCCAGCGCGTGGGCAGGGGGCTATGGCTACACCTTC
-,-,TRBV6-1,TRBJ1-6,CASTGEQGSPLHF,TGTGCCAGCACGGGGGAACAGGGCTCCCCCCTCCACTTT
-,many,TRBV7-2,TRBJ1-4,CASTLGSPVEQEKLFF,TGTGCCAGCACCCTAGGGAGTCCGGTTGAGCAGGAAAAACTGTTTTTT
TRBD1,few,TRBV27,TRBJ2-7,CASSPRTGVGPYEQYF,TGTGCCAGCAGTCCCCGGACAGGGGTAGGCCCCTACGAGCAGTACTTC
TRBD1,-,TRBV7-9,TRBJ2-1,CASSATGEYEQFF,TGTGCCAGCAGCGCTACAGGGGAATATGAGCAGTTCTTC
-,many,TRBV2,TRBJ1-1,CASRGGEAFF,TGTGCCAGCAGGGGGGGGGAAGCTTTCTTT
-,many,TRBV27,TRBJ1-5,CASSPSEGERSSNQPQHF,TGTGCCAGCAGTCCATCTGAGGGGGAAAGGAGTAGCAATCAGCCCCAGCATTTT
-,many,TRBV7-6,TRBJ2-3,CASSSGFQGGQYF,TGTGCCAGCAGCTCTGGGTTTCAAGGGGGGCAGTATTTT
-,-,TRBV4-1,TRBJ2-3,CASSHWDPTPTDTQYF,TGTGCCAGCAGCCACTGGGACCCTACCCCCACAGATACGCAGTATTTT
-,few,TRBV4-1,TRBJ2-7,CASSDRLSGTYEQYF,TGCGCCAGCAGCGACAGGTTAAGTGGGACCTACGAGCAGTACTTC